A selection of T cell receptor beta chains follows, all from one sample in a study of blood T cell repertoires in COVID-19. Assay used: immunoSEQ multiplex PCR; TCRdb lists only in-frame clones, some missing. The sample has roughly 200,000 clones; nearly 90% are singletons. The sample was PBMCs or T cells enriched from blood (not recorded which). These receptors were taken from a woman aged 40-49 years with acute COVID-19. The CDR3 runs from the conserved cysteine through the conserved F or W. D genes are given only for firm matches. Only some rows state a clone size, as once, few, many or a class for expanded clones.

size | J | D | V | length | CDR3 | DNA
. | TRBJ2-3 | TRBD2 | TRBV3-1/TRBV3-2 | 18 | CASSRGGSGGFSTDTQYF | TGTGCCAGCAGCCGCGGTGGTAGCGGGGGGTTTAGCACAGATACGCAGTATTTT
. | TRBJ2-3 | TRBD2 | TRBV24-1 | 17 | CATSDPRGGGLADTQYF | TGTGCCACCAGTGACCCCCGGGGCGGGGGGTTGGCAGATACGCAGTATTTT
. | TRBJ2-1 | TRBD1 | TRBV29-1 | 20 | CSIRDRGSALAGSSYNEQFF | TGCAGCATCCGGGACAGGGGGTCGGCTCTAGCGGGCAGCTCCTACAATGAGCAGTTCTTC
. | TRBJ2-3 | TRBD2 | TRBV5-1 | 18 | CASSLLSDSGGGTDTQYF | TGCGCCAGCAGCCTCCTCAGTGATAGCGGGGGGGGCACAGATACGCAGTATTTT
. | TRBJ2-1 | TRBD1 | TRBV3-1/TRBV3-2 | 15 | CASSQTGGAYNEQFF | TGTGCCAGCAGTCAGACAGGGGGCGCCTACAATGAGCAGTTCTTC
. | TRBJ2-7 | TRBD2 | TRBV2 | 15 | CASREAAGDWDEQYF | TGTGCCAGCAGGGAGGCGGCGGGAGATTGGGACGAGCAGTACTTC
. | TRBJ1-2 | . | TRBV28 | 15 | CASSSQGGTNYGYTF | TGTGCCAGCAGTTCTCAAGGGGGAACTAACTATGGCTACACCTTC
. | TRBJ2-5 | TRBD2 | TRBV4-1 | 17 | CASSQVASGRGQETQYF | TGCGCCAGCAGCCAAGTGGCTAGCGGGAGGGGACAAGAGACCCAGTACTTC
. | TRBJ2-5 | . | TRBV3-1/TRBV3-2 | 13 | CASSRFGGETQYF | TGTGCCAGCAGCCGCTTTGGGGGGGAGACCCAGTACTTC
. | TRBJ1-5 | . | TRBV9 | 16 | CASSFRYQGLNQPQHF | TGTGCCAGCAGCTTTCGATACCAGGGGTTAAATCAGCCCCAGCATTTT
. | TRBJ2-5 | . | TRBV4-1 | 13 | CASSQRGGETQYF | TGCGCCAGCAGCCAAAGGGGAGGCGAGACCCAGTACTTC
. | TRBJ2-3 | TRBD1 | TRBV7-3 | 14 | CASSRGGGTDTQYF | TGTGCCAGCAGCAGAGGGGGCGGCACAGATACGCAGTATTTT
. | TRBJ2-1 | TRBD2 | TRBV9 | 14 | CASSGTSGNNEQFF | TGTGCCAGCAGTGGGACTAGCGGAAACAATGAGCAGTTCTTC
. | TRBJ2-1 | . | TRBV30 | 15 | CAWSPRLVSYNEQFF | TGTGCCTGGAGTCCCCGACTAGTGTCCTACAATGAGCAGTTCTTC
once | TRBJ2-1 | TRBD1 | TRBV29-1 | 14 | CSVVGDSHDNEQFF | TGCAGCGTTGTAGGGGACAGCCACGACAATGAGCAGTTCTTC
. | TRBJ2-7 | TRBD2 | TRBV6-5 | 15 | CASSSAGAGAYEQYF | TGTGCCAGCAGTTCGGCGGGAGCGGGTGCCTACGAGCAGTACTTC
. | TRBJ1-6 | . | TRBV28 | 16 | CASSLAGPLDNSPLHF | TGTGCCAGCAGTCTGGCGGGGCCCCTGGATAATTCACCCCTCCACTTT
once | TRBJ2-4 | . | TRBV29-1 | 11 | CSVLDSPIQYF | TGCAGCGTTCTTGACAGCCCTATTCAGTACTTC
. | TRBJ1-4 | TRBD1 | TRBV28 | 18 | CASSLYMAGGATNEKLFF | TGTGCCAGCAGCTTATATATGGCAGGGGGAGCAACTAATGAAAAACTGTTTTTT
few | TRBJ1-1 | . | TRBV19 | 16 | CASSIVPSRRNTEAFF | TGTGCCAGTAGTATAGTCCCTTCCCGGAGGAACACTGAAGCTTTCTTT
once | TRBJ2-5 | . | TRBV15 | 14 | CATSRGQGGETQYF | TGTGCCACCAGCAGAGGACAGGGAGGCGAGACCCAGTACTTC